Given below is one T cell receptor (beta chain) in context. Its antigen is currently unknown. The PCR used 60 Vbeta and 13 Jbeta primers. Clones were sequenced by immunoSEQ multiplex PCR, and TCRdb holds only the in-frame ones, with some missing. The table lists approximately 150,000 clones, over 60% of them singletons. This sample was taken from a study of cytomegalovirus exposure and HLA in healthy donors. The CDR3 loop spans 13 amino acids. V shed 2 bases and J shed 5 bases, with 10 bases lying between them. Germline CDR1 SEHNR, CDR2 FQNEAQ (reference sequence). Study observations and caveats: Productive rates of about 87% or about 30% were seen for most TCR beta V segments in an earlier analysis. A list of around 160 TCR beta chains associated with cytomegalovirus was given. CMV serostatus stood as the only immune exposure information on hand. Later work found most CMV-associated TCR beta chains apparently HLA-restricted.

V and J are TRBV7-9 and TRBJ2-7, with a tentative D call TRBD2 (5 bases). What was sequenced was PBMCs. This clonotype was obtained from a male donor in good health and CMV-seronegative. CDR3 sequence reads: CASSLRGGDEQYF. Here the CDR3 DNA reads TGTGCCAGCAGCTTACGGGGTGGGGACGAGCAGTACTTC.